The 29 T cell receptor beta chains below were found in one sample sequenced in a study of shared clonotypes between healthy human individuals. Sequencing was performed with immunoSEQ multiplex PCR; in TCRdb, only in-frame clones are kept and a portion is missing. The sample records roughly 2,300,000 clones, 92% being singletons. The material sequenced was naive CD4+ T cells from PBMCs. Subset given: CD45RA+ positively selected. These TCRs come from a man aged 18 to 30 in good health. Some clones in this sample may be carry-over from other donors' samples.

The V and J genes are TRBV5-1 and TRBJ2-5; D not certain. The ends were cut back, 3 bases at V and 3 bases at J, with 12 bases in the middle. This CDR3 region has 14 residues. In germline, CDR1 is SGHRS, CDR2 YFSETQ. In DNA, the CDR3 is TGCGCCAGCAGCTCCCCTGGTCTTGAAGAGACCCAGTACTTC. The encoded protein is CASSSPGLEETQYF.

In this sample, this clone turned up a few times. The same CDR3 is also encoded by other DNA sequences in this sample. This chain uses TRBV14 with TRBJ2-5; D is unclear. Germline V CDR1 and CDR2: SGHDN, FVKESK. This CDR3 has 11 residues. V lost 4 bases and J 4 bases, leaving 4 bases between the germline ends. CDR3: CASSLSETQYF. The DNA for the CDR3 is TGTGCCAGCAGCCTCTCAGAGACCCAGTACTTC.

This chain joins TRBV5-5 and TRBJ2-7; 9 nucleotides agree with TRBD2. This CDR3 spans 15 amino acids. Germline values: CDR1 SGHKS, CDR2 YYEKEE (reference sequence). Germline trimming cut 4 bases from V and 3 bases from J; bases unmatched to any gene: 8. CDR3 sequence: CASSLGLAGLYEQYF. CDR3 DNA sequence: TGTGCCAGCAGCCTGGGGCTAGCGGGGCTCTACGAGCAGTACTTC.

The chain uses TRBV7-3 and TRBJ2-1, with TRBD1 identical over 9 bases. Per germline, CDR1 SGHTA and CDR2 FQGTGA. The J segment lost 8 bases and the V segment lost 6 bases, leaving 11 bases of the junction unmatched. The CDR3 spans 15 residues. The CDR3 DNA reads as TGTGCCAGCAGAGTCACAGGGGGCGCTTTCGATGAGCAGTTCTTC. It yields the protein CASRVTGGAFDEQFF.

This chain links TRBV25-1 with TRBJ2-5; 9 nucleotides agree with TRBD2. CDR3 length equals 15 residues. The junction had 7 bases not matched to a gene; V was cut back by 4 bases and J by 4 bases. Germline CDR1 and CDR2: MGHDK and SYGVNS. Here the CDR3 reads CASSVGGRAGETQYF. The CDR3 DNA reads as TGTGCCAGCAGTGTCGGCGGGAGGGCCGGAGAGACCCAGTACTTC.

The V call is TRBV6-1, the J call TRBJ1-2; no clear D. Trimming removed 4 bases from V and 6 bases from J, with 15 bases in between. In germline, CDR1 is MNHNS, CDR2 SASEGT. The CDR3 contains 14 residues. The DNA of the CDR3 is TGTGCCAGCAGTGTATCACCGGAGCCCCATGGCTACACCTTC. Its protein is CASSVSPEPHGYTF.

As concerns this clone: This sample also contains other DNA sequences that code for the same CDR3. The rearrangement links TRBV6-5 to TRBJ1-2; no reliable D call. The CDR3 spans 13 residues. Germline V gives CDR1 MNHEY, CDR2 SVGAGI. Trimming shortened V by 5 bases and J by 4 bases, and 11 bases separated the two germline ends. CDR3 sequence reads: CASSSRESYGYTF. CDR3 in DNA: TGTGCCAGCAGTAGTAGGGAATCCTATGGCTACACCTTC.

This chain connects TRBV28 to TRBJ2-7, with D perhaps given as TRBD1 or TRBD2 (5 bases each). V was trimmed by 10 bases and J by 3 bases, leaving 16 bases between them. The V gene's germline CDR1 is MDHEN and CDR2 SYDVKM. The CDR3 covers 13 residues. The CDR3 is CATFGTRGYEQYF. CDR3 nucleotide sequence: TGTGCCACCTTTGGGACCCGAGGCTACGAGCAGTACTTC.

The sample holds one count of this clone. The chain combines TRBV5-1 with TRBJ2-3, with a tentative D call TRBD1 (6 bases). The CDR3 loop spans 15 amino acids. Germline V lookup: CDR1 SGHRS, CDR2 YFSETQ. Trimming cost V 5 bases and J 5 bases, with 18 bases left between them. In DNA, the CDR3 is TGCGCCAGCAGGGGGAGTGGGGGCCGGGAAGATACGCAGTATTTT. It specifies CASRGSGGREDTQYF.

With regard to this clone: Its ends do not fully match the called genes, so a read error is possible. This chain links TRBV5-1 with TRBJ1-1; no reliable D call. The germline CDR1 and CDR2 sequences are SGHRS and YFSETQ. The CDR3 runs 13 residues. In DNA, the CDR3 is TGCGCCAGCATGGTGACGGCGAACTCTGAAGCTTTCTTT. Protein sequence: CASMVTANSEAFF.

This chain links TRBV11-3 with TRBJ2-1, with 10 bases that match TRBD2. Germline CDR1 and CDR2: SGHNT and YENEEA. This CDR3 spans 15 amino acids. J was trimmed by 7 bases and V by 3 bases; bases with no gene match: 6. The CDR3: CASSFGGLARNEQFF. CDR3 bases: TGTGCCAGCAGCTTTGGGGGACTAGCGAGGAATGAGCAGTTCTTC.

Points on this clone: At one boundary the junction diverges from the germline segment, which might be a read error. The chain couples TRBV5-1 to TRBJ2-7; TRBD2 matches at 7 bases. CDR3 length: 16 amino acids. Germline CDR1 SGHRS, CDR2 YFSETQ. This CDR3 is CASSLEAGLARYEQYF. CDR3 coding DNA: TGCGCCAGCAGTTTGGAAGCGGGGCTAGCGCGCTACGAGCAGTACTTC.

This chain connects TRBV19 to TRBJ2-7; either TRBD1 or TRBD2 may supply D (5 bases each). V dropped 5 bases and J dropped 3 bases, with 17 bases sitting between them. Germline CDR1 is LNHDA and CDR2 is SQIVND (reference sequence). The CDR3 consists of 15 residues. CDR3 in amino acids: CASSRVERGVYEQYF. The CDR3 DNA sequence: TGTGCCAGTAGTCGAGTGGAAAGGGGAGTCTACGAGCAGTACTTC.

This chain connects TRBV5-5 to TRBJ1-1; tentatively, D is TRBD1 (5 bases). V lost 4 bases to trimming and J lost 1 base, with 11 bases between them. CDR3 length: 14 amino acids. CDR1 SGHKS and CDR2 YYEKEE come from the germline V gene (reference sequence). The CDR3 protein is CASSVQGPNTEAFF. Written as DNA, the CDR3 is TGTGCCAGCAGCGTTCAGGGACCGAACACTGAAGCTTTCTTT.

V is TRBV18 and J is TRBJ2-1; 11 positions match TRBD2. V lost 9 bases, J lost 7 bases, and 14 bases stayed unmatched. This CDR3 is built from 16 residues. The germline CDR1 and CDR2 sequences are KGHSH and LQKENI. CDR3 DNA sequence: TGTGCCAGTCGTACTAGCGGGAGAATGGATGGGAATGAGCAGTTCTTC. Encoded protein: CASRTSGRMDGNEQFF.

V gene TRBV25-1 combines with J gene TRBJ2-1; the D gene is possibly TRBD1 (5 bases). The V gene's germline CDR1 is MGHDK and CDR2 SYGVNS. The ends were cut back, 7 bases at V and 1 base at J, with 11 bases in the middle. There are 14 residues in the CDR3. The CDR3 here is CASKGDRSYNEQFF. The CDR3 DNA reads TGTGCCAGCAAAGGGGATCGGTCCTACAATGAGCAGTTCTTC.

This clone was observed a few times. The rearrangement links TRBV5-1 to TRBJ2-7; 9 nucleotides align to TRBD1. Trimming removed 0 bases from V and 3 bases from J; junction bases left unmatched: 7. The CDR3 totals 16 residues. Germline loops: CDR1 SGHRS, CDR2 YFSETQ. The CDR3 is CASSLAPGQGYYEQYF. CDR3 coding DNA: TGCGCCAGCAGCTTGGCCCCGGGACAGGGTTACTACGAGCAGTACTTC.

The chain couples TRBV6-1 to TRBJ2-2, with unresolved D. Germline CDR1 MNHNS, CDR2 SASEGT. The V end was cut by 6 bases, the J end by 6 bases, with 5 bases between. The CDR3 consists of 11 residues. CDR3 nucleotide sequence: TGTGCCAGCAGGGAATCCGGGGAGCTGTTTTTT. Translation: CASRESGELFF.

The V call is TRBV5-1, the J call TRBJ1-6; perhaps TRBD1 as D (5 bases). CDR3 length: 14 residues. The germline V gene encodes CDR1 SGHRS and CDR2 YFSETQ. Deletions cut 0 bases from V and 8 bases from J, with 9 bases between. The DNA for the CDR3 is TGCGCCAGCAGCTTGGATGGCAGGGATTCACCCCTCCACTTT. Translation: CASSLDGRDSPLHF.

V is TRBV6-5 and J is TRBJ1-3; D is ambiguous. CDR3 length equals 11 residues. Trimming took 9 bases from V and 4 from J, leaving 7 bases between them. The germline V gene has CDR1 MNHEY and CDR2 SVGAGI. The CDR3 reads CASMAGNTIYF. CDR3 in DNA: TGTGCCAGTATGGCGGGAAACACCATATATTTT.

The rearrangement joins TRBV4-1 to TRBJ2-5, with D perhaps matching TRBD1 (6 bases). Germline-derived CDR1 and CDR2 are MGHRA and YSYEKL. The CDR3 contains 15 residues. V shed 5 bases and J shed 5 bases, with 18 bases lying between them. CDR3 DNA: TGCGCCAGCAGCGTCCATGGGGGCAGGGAGGAGACCCAGTACTTC. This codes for CASSVHGGREETQYF.

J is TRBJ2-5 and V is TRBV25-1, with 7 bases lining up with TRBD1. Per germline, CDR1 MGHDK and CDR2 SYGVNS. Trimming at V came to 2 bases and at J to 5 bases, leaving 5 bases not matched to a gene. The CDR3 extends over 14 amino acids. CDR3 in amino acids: CASSEDRVGETQYF. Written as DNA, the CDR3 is TGTGCCAGCAGTGAAGACAGGGTGGGGGAGACCCAGTACTTC.

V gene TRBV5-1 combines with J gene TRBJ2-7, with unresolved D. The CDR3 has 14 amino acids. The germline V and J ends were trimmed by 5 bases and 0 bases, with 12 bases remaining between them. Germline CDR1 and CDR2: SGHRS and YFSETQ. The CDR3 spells CASRKDGNSYEQYF. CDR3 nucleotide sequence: TGCGCCAGCAGAAAGGACGGTAACTCCTACGAGCAGTACTTC.

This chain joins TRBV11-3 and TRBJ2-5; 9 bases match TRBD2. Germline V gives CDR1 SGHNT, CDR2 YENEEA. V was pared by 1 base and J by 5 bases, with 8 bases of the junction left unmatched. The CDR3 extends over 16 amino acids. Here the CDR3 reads CASSLGSGSNGETQYF. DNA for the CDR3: TGTGCCAGCAGCTTAGGTAGCGGGAGTAATGGGGAGACCCAGTACTTC.

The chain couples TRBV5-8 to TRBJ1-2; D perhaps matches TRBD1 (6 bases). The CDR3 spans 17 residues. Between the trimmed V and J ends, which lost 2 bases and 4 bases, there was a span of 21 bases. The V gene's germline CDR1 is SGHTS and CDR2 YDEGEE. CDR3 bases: TGTGCCAGCAGCTTCCACGAGTTACGGGGGCAAGTCTATGGCTACACCTTC. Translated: CASSFHELRGQVYGYTF.

CDR3 DNA sequence: TGTGCCAGCAGCTTAGTCGGGACAGTGGGCTCTGGAAACACCATATATTTT. It translates to CASSLVGTVGSGNTIYF. The chain joins TRBV7-2 to TRBJ1-3, with 7 bases matching TRBD1. The junction had 6 bases not matched to a gene; V was cut back by 1 base and J by 0 bases. CDR3 length: 17 amino acids. Germline CDR1 reads SGHTA; CDR2 reads FQGNSA.

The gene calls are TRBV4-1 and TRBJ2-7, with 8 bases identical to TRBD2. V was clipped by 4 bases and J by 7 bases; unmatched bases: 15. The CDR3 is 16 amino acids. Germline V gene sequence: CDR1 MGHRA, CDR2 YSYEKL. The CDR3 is CASSPQKSAGVQEQYF. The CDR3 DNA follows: TGCGCCAGCAGCCCACAAAAGTCAGCGGGAGTTCAAGAGCAGTACTTC.

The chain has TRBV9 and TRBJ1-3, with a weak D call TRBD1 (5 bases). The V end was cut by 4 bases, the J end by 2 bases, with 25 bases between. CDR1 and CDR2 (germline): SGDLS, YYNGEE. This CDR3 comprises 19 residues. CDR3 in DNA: TGTGCCAGCAGCCCCCGAGGGACCAAGGGCTTTACCCCTGGAAACACCATATATTTT. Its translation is CASSPRGTKGFTPGNTIYF.

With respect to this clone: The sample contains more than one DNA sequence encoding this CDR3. The CDR3 DNA follows: TGCGCCAGCAGTGAGTTCTCTTCGAGCTCCTACAATGAGCAGTTCTTC. The encoded protein is CASSEFSSSSYNEQFF. The chain uses TRBV10-1 and TRBJ2-1; D unresolved. The CDR3 runs to 16 residues. Per the germline V gene, CDR1 is WNHNN and CDR2 is SYGVQD (reference sequence). V lost 1 base and J 0 bases, leaving 10 bases between the germline ends.